A single sample gave rise to the 10 T cell receptor beta chains below, sequenced in a study of identifying expanded T cells in peripheral blood. The data were produced by immunoSEQ multiplex PCR, yet TCRdb's version contains in-frame clones alone and is incomplete. The repertoire holds approximately 80,000 clones, 84% seen once, with about 20% in the top ten. Sequencing used blood. The receptors were gathered from a person aged 18-69 years in good health.

The V gene is TRBV15, the J gene TRBJ2-3; maybe TRBD1 (5 bases). The CDR3 has 15 amino acids. Germline values: CDR1 LNHNV, CDR2 YYDKDF (reference sequence). V was trimmed by 5 bases and J by 0 bases, leaving 12 bases between them. Here the CDR3 DNA reads TGTGCCACCAGCGGATTTGGGGCGAGCACAGATACGCAGTATTTT. Protein product: CATSGFGASTDTQYF.

The CDR3 DNA sequence: TGTGCCAGCAGCCTACAGTTTAATGGAAACACCATATATTTT. It is translated as CASSLQFNGNTIYF. The rearrangement links TRBV7-6 to TRBJ1-3, with D hard to call. Germline CDR1 SGHVS, CDR2 FNYEAQ. Trimming took off 5 bases at V and 3 bases at J, with 11 bases between the two ends. The CDR3 totals 14 residues.

V usage is TRBV9 and J usage is TRBJ2-1; D is tentatively TRBD1 or TRBD2 (6 bases each). Germline loops: CDR1 SGDLS, CDR2 YYNGEE. The CDR3 covers 16 residues. Trimming took off 2 bases at V and 8 bases at J, with 20 bases between the two ends. The CDR3 is CASSVGLGGTVDEQFF. The CDR3 DNA reads as TGTGCCAGCAGCGTCGGTTTAGGGGGGACGGTGGATGAGCAGTTCTTC. The whole variable domain, remainder taken from reference TRBV9 and TRBJ2-1, is DSGVTQTPKHLITATGQRVTLRCSPRSGDLSVYWYQQSLDQGLQFLIQYYNGEERAKGNILERFSAQQFPDLHSELNLSSLELGDSALYFCASSVGLGGTVDEQFFGPGTRLTVL.

The chain uses TRBV30 and TRBJ2-3, with D possibly being TRBD2 (5 bases). Trimming pared 8 bases from V and 0 bases from J, leaving 15 bases between. The germline V gene encodes CDR1 GTSNPN and CDR2 SVGIG (reference sequence). The CDR3 spans 14 residues. The CDR3 loop is CASGAQLSTDTQYF. The CDR3 DNA sequence: TGTGCCAGCGGAGCGCAACTCAGCACAGATACGCAGTATTTT. The full variable domain, with the rest looked up from reference TRBV30 and TRBJ2-3, is SQTIHQWPATLVQPVGSPLSLECTVEGTSNPNLYWYRQAAGRGLQLLFYSVGIGQISSEVPQNLSASRPQDRQFILSSKKLLLSDSGFYLCASGAQLSTDTQYFGPGTRLTVL.

The chain recombines TRBV7-9 with TRBJ2-1; D is unresolved. The germline V gene has CDR1 SEHNR and CDR2 FQNEAQ (reference sequence). V was pared by 1 base and J by 2 bases, with 9 bases between. This CDR3 has 15 residues. CDR3 region: CASSLVLGAYNEQFF. The DNA for the CDR3 is TGTGCCAGCAGCTTAGTGCTAGGAGCCTACAATGAGCAGTTCTTC.

With regard to this clone: Distinct nucleotide sequences in the sample also encode this CDR3. The CDR3 reads CASSLEGLQETQYF. The CDR3 DNA follows: TGCGCCAGCAGCTTGGAGGGGTTACAAGAGACCCAGTACTTC. The chain joins TRBV5-1 to TRBJ2-5; D possibly corresponds to TRBD1 (5 bases). With 0 bases removed from V and 2 bases from J, the gap between germline ends came to 8 bases. In germline, CDR1 is SGHRS, CDR2 YFSETQ. The CDR3 is made up of 14 amino acids.

The chain links TRBV10-3 to TRBJ1-2; 11 positions agree with TRBD1. CDR3 length: 16 amino acids. The germline V gene has CDR1 ENHRY and CDR2 SYGVKD. The trim removed 10 bases at V and 6 bases at J, leaving 16 bases unmatched. In DNA form, the CDR3 reads TGTGCCACCTGGGTTAGGACAGGGGGCATACTGAATGGCTACACCTTC. This translates into CATWVRTGGILNGYTF.

The chain carries TRBV21-1 and TRBJ2-7. TRBV21-1 is a listed pseudogene. This CDR3 region has 11 residues. The CDR3 bases are TGTGCCAGCAGCAACCCCCCCGAGCAGTACTTC. The encoded protein is CASSNPPEQYF.

The V gene is TRBV6-5, the J gene TRBJ2-7; tentative D call: TRBD2 (5 bases). Per germline, CDR1 MNHEY and CDR2 SVGAGI. The CDR3 covers 14 residues. V gave up 0 bases and J gave up 2 bases, with 8 bases separating them. The chain's CDR3 is CASSYSGDTYEQYF. The CDR3 DNA reads as TGTGCCAGCAGTTACTCCGGGGATACCTACGAGCAGTACTTC.

V gene TRBV21-1 combines with J gene TRBJ2-7. TRBV21-1 corresponds to a pseudogene. CDR3 size: 11 residues. The CDR3 loop is CASSPPYEQYF. The CDR3, as DNA: TGTGCCAGCAGCCCGCCCTACGAGCAGTACTTC.